The TCR beta chain under discussion was sequenced for a study of vaccination effects on CD4 cells after COVID-19. As concerns this clone: Its antigen remains unknown.

This table comes from immunoSEQ multiplex PCR, and its TCRdb copy is limited to in-frame clones, with some not included. The data hold 40,000 to 60,000 clones, with around 74% observed a single time. When around 9 days of culture had elapsed, CD4+ T cells were isolated. The CDR3 is 15 amino acids. Germline V lookup: CDR1 LNHDA, CDR2 SQIVND (reference sequence). Deletions cut 7 bases from V and 5 bases from J, with 18 bases between. The material sequenced was CD4+ T cells from PBMCs cultured without peptide, taken before COVID-19 vaccination. The clonotype was recovered from a human donor who had a prior SARS-CoV-2 infection. V and J are TRBV19 and TRBJ2-1, with unresolved D. The CDR3 region is CASMDPRFGNNEQFF. CDR3 nucleotide sequence: TGTGCCAGTATGGACCCCCGCTTTGGGAACAATGAGCAGTTCTTC. Looking up the rest from reference TRBV19 and TRBJ2-1 gives the full variable domain: DGGITQSPKYLFRKEGQNVTLSCEQNLNHDAMYWYRQDPGQGLRLIYYSQIVNDFQKGDIAEGYSVSREKKESFPLTVTSAQKNPTAFYLCASMDPRFGNNEQFFGPGTRLTVL.